The 7 T cell receptor beta chains given below trace back to one sample, sequenced in a study of multiple sclerosis patients with progressive multifocal leukoencephalopathy. As to time point: about six months of natalizumab therapy. Method: immunoSEQ multiplex PCR; TCRdb's copy keeps in-frame clones and lacks some. The profile covers about 30,000 clones, with roughly 90% appearing a single time and about 1.6% taken by the ten largest. Specimen: PBMCs, collected from a patient treated with natalizumab. The receptors come from a human donor with multiple sclerosis.

The chain joins TRBV18 to TRBJ2-2; the match to TRBD1 covers 11 bases. The CDR3 contains 17 residues. Germline V gene data show CDR1 as KGHSH and CDR2 as LQKENI. V shed 0 bases and J 4 bases; nucleotides not matched to a gene: 4. The chain's CDR3 is CASSPPGQGASTGELFF. The CDR3 nucleotides read TGTGCCAGCTCACCACCCGGACAGGGGGCGAGCACCGGGGAGCTGTTTTTT.

The chain joins TRBV28 to TRBJ1-4, with no clear D. Germline assignment: CDR1 MDHEN and CDR2 SYDVKM. V lost 5 bases, J lost 7 bases, and 14 bases lay in between. The length of the CDR3 is 14 residues. The CDR3 loop reads CASSPSNWGEKLFF. CDR3 nucleotides: TGTGCCAGCAGTCCCTCCAACTGGGGTGAAAAACTGTTTTTT. Full variable domain (missing parts from reference TRBV28 and TRBJ1-4): DVKVTQSSRYLVKRTGEKVFLECVQDMDHENMFWYRQDPGLGLRLIYFSYDVKMKEKGDIPEGYSVSREKKERFSLILESASTNQTSMYLCASSPSNWGEKLFFGSGTQLSVL.

The chain is built from TRBV9 and TRBJ2-7, with 9 bases that match TRBD2. V lost 0 bases to trimming and J lost 6 bases; unmatched junction nucleotides: 4. Germline assignment: CDR1 SGDLS and CDR2 YYNGEE. CDR3 size: 14 residues. As DNA, the CDR3 is TGTGCCAGCAGCGTAGCTAGCGGGACTGGCGAGCAGTACTTC. Its protein product is CASSVASGTGEQYF. The full variable domain, completed using reference TRBV9 and TRBJ2-7, is DSGVTQTPKHLITATGQRVTLRCSPRSGDLSVYWYQQSLDQGLQFLIQYYNGEERAKGNILERFSAQQFPDLHSELNLSSLELGDSALYFCASSVASGTGEQYFGPGTRLTVT.

This chain links TRBV6-5 with TRBJ2-7; TRBD2 matches 7 bases. V lost 5 bases to trimming and J lost 3 bases; unmatched junction nucleotides: 7. Germline assignment: CDR1 MNHEY and CDR2 SVGAGI. This CDR3 spans 14 amino acids. This CDR3 reads CASSRDYQGYEQYF. The CDR3 coding sequence is TGTGCCAGCAGTCGGGACTACCAGGGCTACGAGCAGTACTTC.

The chain employs TRBV10-3 and TRBJ2-7; D may be TRBD1 or TRBD2 (5 bases each). The CDR3 has 17 residues. The V and J ends lost 0 bases and 7 bases respectively, with 22 bases between them. CDR1 and CDR2 from the germline V gene are ENHRY and SYGVKD. Written as DNA, the CDR3 is TGTGCCATCAGTGAGTCGCGGGTCGTTACATCGGGGCGAGAGCAGTACTTC. It is translated as CAISESRVVTSGREQYF.

This clone was found once. V gene TRBV4-1 combines with J gene TRBJ2-7; 9 nucleotides align to TRBD2. CDR1 is MGHRA and CDR2 is YSYEKL in the germline V gene. V trimming: 1 base; J trimming: 4 bases; junction bases outside the gene matches: 11. CDR3 length: 17 residues. The CDR3 DNA reads TGCGCCAGCAGCCAAGTACCCCTAGTTAGCGGGAGATACGAGCAGTACTTC. This gives the protein CASSQVPLVSGRYEQYF.

This chain links TRBV6-1 with TRBJ1-4, with 8 positions matching TRBD1. J lost 7 bases, V lost 6 bases, and 10 bases had no gene match. This CDR3 has 15 amino acids. Looked up from germline, CDR1 is MNHNS and CDR2 is SASEGT. In nucleotides, the CDR3 is TGTGCCAGCAGCTCCTATGGGGGACAGGCTGAAAAACTGTTTTTT. It yields the protein CASSSYGGQAEKLFF.